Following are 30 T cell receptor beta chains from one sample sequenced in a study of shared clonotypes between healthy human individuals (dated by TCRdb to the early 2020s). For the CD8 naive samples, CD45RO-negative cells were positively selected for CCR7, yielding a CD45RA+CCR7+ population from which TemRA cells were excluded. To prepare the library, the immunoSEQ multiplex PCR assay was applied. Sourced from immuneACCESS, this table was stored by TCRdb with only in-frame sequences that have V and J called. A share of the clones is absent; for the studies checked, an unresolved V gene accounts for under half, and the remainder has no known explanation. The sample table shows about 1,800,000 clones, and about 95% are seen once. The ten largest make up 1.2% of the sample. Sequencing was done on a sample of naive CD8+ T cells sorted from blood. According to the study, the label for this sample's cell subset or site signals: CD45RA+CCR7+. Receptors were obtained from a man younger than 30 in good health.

The CDR3 here is CASSLPTGEQYF. CDR3 coding DNA: TGTGCCAGCAGCTTGCCGACGGGCGAGCAGTACTTC. The V gene is TRBV5-6, the J gene TRBJ2-7; unclear D gene. This CDR3 spans 12 amino acids. Germline V CDR1 and CDR2: SGHDT, YYEEEE. V was shortened by 1 base and J by 6 bases, with 8 bases between the two germline ends.

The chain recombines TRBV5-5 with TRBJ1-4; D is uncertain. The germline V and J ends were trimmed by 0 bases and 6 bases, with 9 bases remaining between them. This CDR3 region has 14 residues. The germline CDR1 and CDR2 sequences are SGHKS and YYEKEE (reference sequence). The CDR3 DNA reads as TGTGCCAGCAGCTTGGCCCCGGAAGATGAAAAACTGTTTTTT. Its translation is CASSLAPEDEKLFF.

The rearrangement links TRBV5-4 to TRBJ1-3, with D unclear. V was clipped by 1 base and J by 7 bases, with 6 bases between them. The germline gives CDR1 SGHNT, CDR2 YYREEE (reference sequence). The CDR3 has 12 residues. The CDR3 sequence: CASSLNGNTIYF. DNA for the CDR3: TGTGCCAGCAGCTTGAACGGGAACACCATATATTTT.

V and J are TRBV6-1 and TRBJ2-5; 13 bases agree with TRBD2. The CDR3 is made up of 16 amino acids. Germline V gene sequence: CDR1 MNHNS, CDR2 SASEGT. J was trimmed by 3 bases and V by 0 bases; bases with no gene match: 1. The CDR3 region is CASSEALAGGEETQYF. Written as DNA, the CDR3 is TGTGCCAGCAGTGAAGCACTAGCGGGAGGGGAAGAGACCCAGTACTTC.

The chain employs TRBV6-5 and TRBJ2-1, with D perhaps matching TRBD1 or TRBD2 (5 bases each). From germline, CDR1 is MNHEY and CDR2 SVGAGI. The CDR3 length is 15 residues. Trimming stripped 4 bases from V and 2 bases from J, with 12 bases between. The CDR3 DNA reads TGTGCCAGCAGTTGGACGGGGCCCACCTACAATGAGCAGTTCTTC. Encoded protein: CASSWTGPTYNEQFF.

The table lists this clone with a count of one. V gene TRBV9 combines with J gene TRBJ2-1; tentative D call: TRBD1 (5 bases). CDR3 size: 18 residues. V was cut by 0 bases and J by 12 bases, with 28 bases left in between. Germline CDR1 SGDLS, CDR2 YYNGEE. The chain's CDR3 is CASSVEGSRGNWGNWQFF. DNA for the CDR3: TGTGCCAGCAGCGTAGAGGGGTCAAGGGGTAATTGGGGTAATTGGCAGTTCTTC.

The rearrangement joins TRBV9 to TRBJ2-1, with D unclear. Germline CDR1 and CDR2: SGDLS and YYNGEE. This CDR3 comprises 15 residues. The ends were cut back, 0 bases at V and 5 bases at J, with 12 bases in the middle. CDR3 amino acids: CASSVGGVANNEQFF. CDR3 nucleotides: TGTGCCAGCAGCGTAGGAGGAGTGGCAAACAATGAGCAGTTCTTC.

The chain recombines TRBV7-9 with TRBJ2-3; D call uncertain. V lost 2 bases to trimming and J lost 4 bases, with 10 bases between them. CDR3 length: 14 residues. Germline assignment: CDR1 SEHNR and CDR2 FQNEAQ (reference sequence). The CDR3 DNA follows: TGTGCCAGCAGCTTATGGGTAGCCCCAGATACGCAGTATTTT. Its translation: CASSLWVAPDTQYF. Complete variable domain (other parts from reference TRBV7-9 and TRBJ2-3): DTGVSQNPRHKITKRGQNVTFRCDPISEHNRLYWYRQTLGQGPEFLTYFQNEAQLEKSRLLSDRFSAERPKGSFSTLEIQRTEQGDSAMYLCASSLWVAPDTQYFGPGTRLTVL.

In DNA, the CDR3 is TGTGCCAGCACCGAGGGGACTAGCGGCTACGAGCAGTACTTC. It translates to CASTEGTSGYEQYF. This rearrangement joins TRBV7-2 to TRBJ2-7; 11 positions match TRBD2. Germline V gene lookup returns CDR1 SGHTA and CDR2 FQGNSA. CDR3 length: 14 residues. The trim removed 7 bases at V and 3 bases at J, leaving 5 bases unmatched.

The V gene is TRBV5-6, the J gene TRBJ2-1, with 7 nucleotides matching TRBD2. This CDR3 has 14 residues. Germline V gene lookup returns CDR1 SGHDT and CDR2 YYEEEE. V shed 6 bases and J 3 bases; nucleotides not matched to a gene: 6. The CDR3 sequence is CASTWGGDYNEQFF. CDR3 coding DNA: TGTGCCAGCACCTGGGGGGGAGACTACAATGAGCAGTTCTTC.

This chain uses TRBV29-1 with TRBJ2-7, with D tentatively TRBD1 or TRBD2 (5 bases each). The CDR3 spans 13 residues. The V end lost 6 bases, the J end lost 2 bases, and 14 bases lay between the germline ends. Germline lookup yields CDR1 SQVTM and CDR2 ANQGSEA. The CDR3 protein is CSVTGTSTYEQYF. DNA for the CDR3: TGCAGCGTGACCGGGACGTCCACCTACGAGCAGTACTTC.

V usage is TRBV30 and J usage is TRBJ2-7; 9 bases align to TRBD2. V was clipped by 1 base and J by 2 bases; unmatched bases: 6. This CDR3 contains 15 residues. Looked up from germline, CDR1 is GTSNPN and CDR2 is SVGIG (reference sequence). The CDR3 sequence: CAWSGPVAGAYEQYF. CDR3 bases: TGTGCCTGGAGTGGACCCGTAGCGGGAGCCTACGAGCAGTACTTC.

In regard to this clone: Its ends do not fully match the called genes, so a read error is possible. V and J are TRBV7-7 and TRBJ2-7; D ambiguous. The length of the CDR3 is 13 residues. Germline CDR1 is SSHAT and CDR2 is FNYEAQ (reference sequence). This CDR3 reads CASSLAPQYEQYF. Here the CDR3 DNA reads TGTGCTAGCAGCTTAGCTCCCCAATACGAGCAGTACTTC.

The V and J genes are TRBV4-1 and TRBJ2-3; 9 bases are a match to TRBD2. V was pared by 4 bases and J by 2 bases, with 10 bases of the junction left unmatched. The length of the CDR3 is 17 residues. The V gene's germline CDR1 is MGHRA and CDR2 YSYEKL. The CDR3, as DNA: TGCGCCAGCAGCCTCCCCGCGGGGGGGGCTTTCACAGATACGCAGTATTTT. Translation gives CASSLPAGGAFTDTQYF.

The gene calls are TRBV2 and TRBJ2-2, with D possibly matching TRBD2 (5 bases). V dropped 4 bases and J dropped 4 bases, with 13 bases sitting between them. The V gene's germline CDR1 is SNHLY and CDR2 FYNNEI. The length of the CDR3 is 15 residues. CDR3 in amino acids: CASSVGSRGTGELFF. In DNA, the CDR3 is TGTGCCAGCAGTGTCGGCTCCCGGGGCACCGGGGAGCTGTTTTTT.

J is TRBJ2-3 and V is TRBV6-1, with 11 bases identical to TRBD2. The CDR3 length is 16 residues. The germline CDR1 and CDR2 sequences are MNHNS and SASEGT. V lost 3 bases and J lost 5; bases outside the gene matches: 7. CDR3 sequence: CASSDLAGGSIDTQYF. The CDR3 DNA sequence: TGTGCCAGCAGTGACTTAGCGGGGGGGTCTATAGATACGCAGTATTTT.

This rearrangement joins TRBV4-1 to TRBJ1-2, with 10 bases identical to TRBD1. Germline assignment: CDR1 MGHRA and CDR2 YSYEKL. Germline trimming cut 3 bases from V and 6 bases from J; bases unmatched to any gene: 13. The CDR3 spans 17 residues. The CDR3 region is CASSQTPRDRGGDGYTF. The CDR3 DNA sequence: TGCGCCAGCAGCCAGACCCCCCGGGACAGGGGTGGAGATGGCTACACCTTC.

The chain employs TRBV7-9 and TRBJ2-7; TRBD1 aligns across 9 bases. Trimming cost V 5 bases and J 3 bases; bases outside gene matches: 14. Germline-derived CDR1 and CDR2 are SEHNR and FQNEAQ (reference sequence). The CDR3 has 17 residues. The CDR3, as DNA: TGTGCCAGCAGCCCGGACAGGGGAGGAGAATTGATCTACGAGCAGTACTTC. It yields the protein CASSPDRGGELIYEQYF.

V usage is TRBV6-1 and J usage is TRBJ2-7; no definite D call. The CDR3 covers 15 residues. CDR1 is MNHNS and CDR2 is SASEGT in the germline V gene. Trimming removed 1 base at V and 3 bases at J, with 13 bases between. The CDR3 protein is CASSEVNGPNYEQYF. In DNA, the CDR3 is TGTGCCAGCAGTGAAGTTAACGGGCCCAACTACGAGCAGTACTTC.

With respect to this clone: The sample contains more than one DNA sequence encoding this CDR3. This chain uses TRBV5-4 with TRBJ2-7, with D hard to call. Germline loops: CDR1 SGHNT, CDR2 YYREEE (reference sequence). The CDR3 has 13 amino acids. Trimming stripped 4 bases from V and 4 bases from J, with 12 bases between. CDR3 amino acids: CASSPDTTYEQYF. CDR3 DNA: TGTGCCAGCAGCCCCGACACGACTTACGAGCAGTACTTC. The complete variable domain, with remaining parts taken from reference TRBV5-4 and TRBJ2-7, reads ETGVTQSPTHLIKTRGQQVTLRCSSQSGHNTVSWYQQALGQGPQFIFQYYREEENGRGNFPPRFSGLQFPNYSSELNVNALELDDSALYLCASSPDTTYEQYFGPGTRLTVT.

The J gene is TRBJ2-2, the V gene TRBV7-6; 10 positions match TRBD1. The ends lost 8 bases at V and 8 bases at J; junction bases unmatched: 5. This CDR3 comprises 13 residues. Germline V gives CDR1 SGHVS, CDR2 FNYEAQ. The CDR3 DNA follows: TGTGCCAGCCGCGGGACAGGGGCTGGGGAGCTGTTTTTT. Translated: CASRGTGAGELFF.

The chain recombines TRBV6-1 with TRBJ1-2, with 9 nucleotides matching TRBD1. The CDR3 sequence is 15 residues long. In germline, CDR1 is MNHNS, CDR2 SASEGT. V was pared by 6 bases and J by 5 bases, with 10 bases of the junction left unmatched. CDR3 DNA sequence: TGTGCCAGCAGGGGGGTCCGGGACAGGGCTTATGGCTACACCTTC. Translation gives CASRGVRDRAYGYTF.

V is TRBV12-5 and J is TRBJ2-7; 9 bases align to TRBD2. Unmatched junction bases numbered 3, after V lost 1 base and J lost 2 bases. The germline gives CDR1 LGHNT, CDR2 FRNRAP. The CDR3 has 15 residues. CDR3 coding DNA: TGTGCTAGTGGTTTGGAAGCGGGAGGTACCTACGAGCAGTACTTC. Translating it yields CASGLEAGGTYEQYF.

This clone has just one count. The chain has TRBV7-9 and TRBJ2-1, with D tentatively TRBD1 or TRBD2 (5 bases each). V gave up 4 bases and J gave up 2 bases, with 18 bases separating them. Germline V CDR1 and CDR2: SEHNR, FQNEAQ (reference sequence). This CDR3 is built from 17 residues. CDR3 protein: CASSYTLGDGPYNEQFF. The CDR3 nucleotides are TGTGCCAGCAGCTACACTCTCGGGGACGGTCCCTACAATGAGCAGTTCTTC.

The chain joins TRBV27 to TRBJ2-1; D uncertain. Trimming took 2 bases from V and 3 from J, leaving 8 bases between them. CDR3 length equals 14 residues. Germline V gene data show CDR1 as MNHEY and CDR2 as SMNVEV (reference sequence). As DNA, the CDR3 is TGTGCCAGCAGTTTAGGGGAATTCTACAATGAGCAGTTCTTC. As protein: CASSLGEFYNEQFF.

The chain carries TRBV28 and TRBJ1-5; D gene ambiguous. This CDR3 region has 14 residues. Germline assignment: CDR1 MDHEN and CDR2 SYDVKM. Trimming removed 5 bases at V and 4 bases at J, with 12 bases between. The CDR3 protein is CASSPRSVNQPQHF. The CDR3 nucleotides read TGTGCCAGCAGTCCTAGATCAGTTAATCAGCCCCAGCATTTT.

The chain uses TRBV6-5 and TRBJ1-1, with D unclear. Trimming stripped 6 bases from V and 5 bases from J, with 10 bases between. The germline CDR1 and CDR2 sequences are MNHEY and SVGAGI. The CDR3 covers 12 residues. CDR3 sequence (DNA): TGTGCCAGCAGGTCCCAGGTGACTGAAGCTTTCTTT. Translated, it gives CASRSQVTEAFF.

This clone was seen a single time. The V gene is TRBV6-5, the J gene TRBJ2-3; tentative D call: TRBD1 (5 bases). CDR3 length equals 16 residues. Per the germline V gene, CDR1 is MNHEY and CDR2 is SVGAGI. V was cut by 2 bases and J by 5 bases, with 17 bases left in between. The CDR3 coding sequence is TGTGCCAGCAGTTACGATGGTCAGGGTGTTCTAGATACGCAGTATTTT. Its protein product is CASSYDGQGVLDTQYF.

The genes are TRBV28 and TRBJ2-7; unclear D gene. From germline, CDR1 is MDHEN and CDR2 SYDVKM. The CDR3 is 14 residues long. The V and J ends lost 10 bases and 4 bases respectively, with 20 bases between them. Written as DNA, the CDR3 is TGTGCCACCGTCTTCGGACCCGAAAGTTACGAGCAGTACTTC. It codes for CATVFGPESYEQYF.

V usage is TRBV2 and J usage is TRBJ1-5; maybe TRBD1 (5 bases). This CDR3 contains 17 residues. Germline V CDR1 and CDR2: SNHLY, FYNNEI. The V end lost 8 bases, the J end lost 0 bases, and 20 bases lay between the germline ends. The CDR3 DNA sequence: TGTGCCAGCCAGCCGGGGGTCACATGGGATAGCAATCAGCCCCAGCATTTT. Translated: CASQPGVTWDSNQPQHF.